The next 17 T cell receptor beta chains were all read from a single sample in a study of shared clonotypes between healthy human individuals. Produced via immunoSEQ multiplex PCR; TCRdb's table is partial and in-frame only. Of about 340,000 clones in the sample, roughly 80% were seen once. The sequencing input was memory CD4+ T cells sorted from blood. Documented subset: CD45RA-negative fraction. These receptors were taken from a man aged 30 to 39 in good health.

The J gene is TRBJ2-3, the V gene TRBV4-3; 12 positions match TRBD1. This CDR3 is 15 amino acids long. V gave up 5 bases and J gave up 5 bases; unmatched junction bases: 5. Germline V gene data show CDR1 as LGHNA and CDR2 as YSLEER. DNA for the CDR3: TGCGCCAGCAGCACGGGACAGGGGGCCGGAGATACGCAGTATTTT. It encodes CASSTGQGAGDTQYF.

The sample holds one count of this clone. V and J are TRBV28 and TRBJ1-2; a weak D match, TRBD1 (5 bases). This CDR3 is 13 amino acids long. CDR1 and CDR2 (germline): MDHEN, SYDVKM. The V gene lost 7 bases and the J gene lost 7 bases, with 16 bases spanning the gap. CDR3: CASMGSRASGYTF. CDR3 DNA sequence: TGTGCCAGCATGGGTAGCAGGGCGAGTGGCTACACCTTC.

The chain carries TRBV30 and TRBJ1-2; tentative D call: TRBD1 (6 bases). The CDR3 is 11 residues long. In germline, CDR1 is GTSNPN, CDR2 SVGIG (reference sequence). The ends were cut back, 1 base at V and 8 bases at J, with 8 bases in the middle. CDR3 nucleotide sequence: TGTGCCTGGAGTGCAGGGGCCGGCTACACCTTC. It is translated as CAWSAGAGYTF.

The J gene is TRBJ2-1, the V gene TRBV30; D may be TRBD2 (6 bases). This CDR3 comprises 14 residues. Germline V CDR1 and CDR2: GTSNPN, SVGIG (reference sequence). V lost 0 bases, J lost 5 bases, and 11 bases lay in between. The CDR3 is CAWSVGGGNNEQFF. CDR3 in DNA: TGTGCCTGGAGTGTGGGTGGAGGGAACAATGAGCAGTTCTTC. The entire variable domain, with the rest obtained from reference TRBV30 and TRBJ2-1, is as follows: SQTIHQWPATLVQPVGSPLSLECTVEGTSNPNLYWYRQAAGRGLQLLFYSVGIGQISSEVPQNLSASRPQDRQFILSSKKLLLSDSGFYLCAWSVGGGNNEQFFGPGTRLTVL.

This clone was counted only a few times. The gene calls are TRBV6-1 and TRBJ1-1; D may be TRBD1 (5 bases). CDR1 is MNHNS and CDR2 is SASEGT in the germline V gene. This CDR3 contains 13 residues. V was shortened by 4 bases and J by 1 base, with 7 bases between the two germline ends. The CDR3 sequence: CASSGRANTEAFF. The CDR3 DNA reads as TGTGCCAGCAGTGGCAGGGCGAACACTGAAGCTTTCTTT.

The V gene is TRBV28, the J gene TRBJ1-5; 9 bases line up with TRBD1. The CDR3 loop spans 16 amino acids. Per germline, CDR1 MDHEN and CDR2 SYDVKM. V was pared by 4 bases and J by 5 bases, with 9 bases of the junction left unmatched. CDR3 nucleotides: TGTGCCAGCAGTTCCCAACAGGGGGCGCGAGATCAGCCCCAGCATTTT. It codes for CASSSQQGARDQPQHF.

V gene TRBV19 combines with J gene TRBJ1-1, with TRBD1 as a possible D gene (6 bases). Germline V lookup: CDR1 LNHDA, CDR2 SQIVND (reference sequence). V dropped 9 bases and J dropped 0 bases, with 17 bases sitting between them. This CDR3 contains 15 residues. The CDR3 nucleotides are TGTGCCAGCCGACGTGAGGGGGGGATGAACACTGAAGCTTTCTTT. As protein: CASRREGGMNTEAFF.

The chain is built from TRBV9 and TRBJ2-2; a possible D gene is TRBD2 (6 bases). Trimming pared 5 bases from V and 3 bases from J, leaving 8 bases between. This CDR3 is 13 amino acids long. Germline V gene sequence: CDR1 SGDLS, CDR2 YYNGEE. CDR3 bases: TGTGCCAGCAGGTCGGGGGACACCGGGGAGCTGTTTTTT. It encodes CASRSGDTGELFF.

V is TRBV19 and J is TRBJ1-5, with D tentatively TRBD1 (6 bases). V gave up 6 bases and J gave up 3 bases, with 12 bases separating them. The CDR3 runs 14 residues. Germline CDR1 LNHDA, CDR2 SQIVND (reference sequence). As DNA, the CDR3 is TGTGCCAGTAGCCCCGACAGGAACAATCAGCCCCAGCATTTT. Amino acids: CASSPDRNNQPQHF.

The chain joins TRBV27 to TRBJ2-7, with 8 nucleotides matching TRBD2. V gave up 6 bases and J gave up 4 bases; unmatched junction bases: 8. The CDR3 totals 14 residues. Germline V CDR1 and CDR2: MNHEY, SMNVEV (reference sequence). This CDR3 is CASSPRGRRYEQYF. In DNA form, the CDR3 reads TGTGCCAGCAGCCCTCGCGGGAGGAGGTACGAGCAGTACTTC.

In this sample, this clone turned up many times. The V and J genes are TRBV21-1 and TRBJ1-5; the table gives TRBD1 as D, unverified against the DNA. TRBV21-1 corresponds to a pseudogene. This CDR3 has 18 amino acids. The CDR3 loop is CASSTHQSGRDLNQPQHF. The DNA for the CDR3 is TGTGCCAGCAGCACACACCAGTCCGGCAGGGATCTTAATCAGCCCCAGCATTTT.

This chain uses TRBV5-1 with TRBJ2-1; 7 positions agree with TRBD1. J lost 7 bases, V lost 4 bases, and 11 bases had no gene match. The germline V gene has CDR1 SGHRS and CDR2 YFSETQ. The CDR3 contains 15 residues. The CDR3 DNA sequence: TGCGCCAGCAGCCAACGACAGGGTCGAATAAATGAGCAGTTCTTC. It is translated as CASSQRQGRINEQFF.

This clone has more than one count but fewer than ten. The CDR3 protein is CASSVDTGEGRELFF. The CDR3 region has the DNA TGTGCCAGCAGTGTCGACACAGGAGAGGGCCGGGAGCTGTTTTTT. The chain uses TRBV27 and TRBJ2-2; the D gene could be TRBD1 or TRBD2 (5 bases each). V was cut by 5 bases and J by 9 bases, with 19 bases left in between. The CDR3 is made up of 15 amino acids. CDR1 and CDR2 (germline): MNHEY, SMNVEV (reference sequence).

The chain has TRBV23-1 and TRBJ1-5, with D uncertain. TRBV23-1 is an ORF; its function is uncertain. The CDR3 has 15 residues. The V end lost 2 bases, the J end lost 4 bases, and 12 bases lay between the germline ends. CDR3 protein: CASSQTWAPNQPQHF. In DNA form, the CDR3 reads TGCGCCAGCAGTCAAACCTGGGCCCCAAATCAGCCCCAGCATTTT.

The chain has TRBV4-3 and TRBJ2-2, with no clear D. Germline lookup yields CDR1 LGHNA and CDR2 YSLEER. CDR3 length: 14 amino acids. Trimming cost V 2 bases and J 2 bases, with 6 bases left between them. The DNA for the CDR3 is TGCGCCAGCAGCCAATGGGTTAACACCGGGGAGCTGTTTTTT. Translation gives CASSQWVNTGELFF.

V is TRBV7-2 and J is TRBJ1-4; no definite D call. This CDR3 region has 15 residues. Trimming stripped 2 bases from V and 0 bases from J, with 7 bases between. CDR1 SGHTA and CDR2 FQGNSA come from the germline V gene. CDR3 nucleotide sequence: TGTGCCAGCAGCTTATCGGGGTCAACTAATGAAAAACTGTTTTTT. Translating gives CASSLSGSTNEKLFF.

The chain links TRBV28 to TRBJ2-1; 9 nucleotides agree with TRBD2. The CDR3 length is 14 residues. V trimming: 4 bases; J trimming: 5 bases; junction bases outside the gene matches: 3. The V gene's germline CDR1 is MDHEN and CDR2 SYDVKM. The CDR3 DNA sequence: TGTGCCAGCAGTTCTAGCGGGACCCACAATGAGCAGTTCTTC. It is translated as CASSSSGTHNEQFF.